This entry lists 13 T cell receptor beta chains sequenced from one sample in a study of vaccination and CD4 T cells after COVID-19. No antigen is known for these receptors. At the Johns Hopkins FTIC core, DNA taken from cultured CD4+ T cells was sequenced by way of the Oncomine TCR Beta short-read assay. A single record per CDR3 protein comes from TCRdb applying MiXCR to the PCR reads. The table lists 15,000 to 20,000 distinct CDR3 sequences, around 40% of them singletons, with approximately 13% in the top ten. The treatment denotes: approximately nine-day PBMC culture with coronavirus spike peptide pools or control peptides (ViraFEST assay). The specimen was CD4+ T cells from blood, cultured in vitro. The receptors were gathered from a human donor who had recovered from COVID-19.

J is TRBJ2-1 and V is TRBV5-1; the match to TRBD2 covers 10 bases. The CDR3 extends over 17 amino acids. V lost 5 bases, J lost 8 bases, and 16 bases stayed unmatched. The germline gives CDR1 SGHRS, CDR2 YFSETQ. The CDR3, as DNA: TGCGCCAGCAGAGGCGGAATGCAACTAGCGGGAATCGATGAGCAGTTCTTC. Its translation: CASRGGMQLAGIDEQFF.

Only a few counts were recorded for this clonotype. This chain connects TRBV20-1 to TRBJ2-5, with 12 bases fitting TRBD2. CDR1 and CDR2 (germline): DFQATT, SNEGSKA (reference sequence). This CDR3 region has 16 residues. Trimming took 3 bases from V and 5 from J; bases not matched to a gene: 10. CDR3 nucleotides: TGCAGTGCTAGGCTAGCGGGAGGGAGGCGGGGGGAGACCCAGTACTTC. Its protein product is CSARLAGGRRGETQYF.

This rearrangement joins TRBV9 to TRBJ2-5; TRBD1 or TRBD2 may be the D gene (6 bases each). The germline gives CDR1 SGDLS, CDR2 YYNGEE. Between the trimmed V and J ends, which lost 1 base and 5 bases, there was a span of 15 bases. The CDR3 covers 15 residues. Written as DNA, the CDR3 is TGTGCCAGCAGCGTATCGCCCGGGGGCAGGGAGACCCAGTACTTC. Translated: CASSVSPGGRETQYF. The entire variable domain, with the rest obtained from reference TRBV9 and TRBJ2-5, is as follows: DSGVTQTPKHLITATGQRVTLRCSPRSGDLSVYWYQQSLDQGLQFLIQYYNGEERAKGNILERFSAQQFPDLHSELNLSSLELGDSALYFCASSVSPGGRETQYFGPGTRLLVL.

There are a few counts of this clonotype. The chain employs TRBV21-1 and TRBJ1-6; no DNA check was done on the table's D call, TRBD1. TRBV21-1 is a listed pseudogene. CDR3 size: 16 residues. The CDR3 nucleotides are TGTGCCACGCAAAGTCGACAGGAGTCTAATAATTCACCCCTCCACTTT. Amino acids: CATQSRQESNNSPLHF.

The J gene is TRBJ2-7, the V gene TRBV6-1; D call uncertain. CDR1 MNHNS and CDR2 SASEGT come from the germline V gene. The CDR3 loop spans 13 amino acids. CDR3 in DNA: TGTGCGCCAGCGTTGCGGCACCCCTACGAGCAGTACTTC. Protein: CAPALRHPYEQYF.

In DNA form, the CDR3 reads TGTGCCAGCAGTGGAGGATACTCTGGAAACACCATATATTTT. This gives the protein CASSGGYSGNTIYF. The chain employs TRBV28 and TRBJ1-3; D call uncertain. Germline V gives CDR1 MDHEN, CDR2 SYDVKM. Trimming stripped 5 bases from V and 0 bases from J, with 8 bases between. CDR3 length: 14 residues.

The chain has TRBV5-4 and TRBJ1-3, with a tentative D call TRBD1 (6 bases). Per germline, CDR1 SGHNT and CDR2 YYREEE (reference sequence). Trimming removed 0 bases at V and 0 bases at J, with 10 bases between. CDR3 length: 16 amino acids. CDR3: CASSLGQAVSGNTIYF. The CDR3 nucleotides read TGTGCCAGCAGCTTGGGACAGGCCGTCTCTGGAAACACCATATATTTT.

The rearrangement joins TRBV7-3 to TRBJ2-1; weak D call: TRBD1 (5 bases). The germline V gene encodes CDR1 SGHTA and CDR2 FQGTGA. CDR3 length: 13 amino acids. Trimming cost V 1 base and J 5 bases, with 6 bases left between them. CDR3 loop: CASSLSRDNEQFF. The CDR3 nucleotides read TGTGCCAGCAGCTTAAGCAGGGACAATGAGCAGTTCTTC.

This clonotype was counted a few times. The chain recombines TRBV5-4 with TRBJ2-3; 9 bases are a match to TRBD2. In germline, CDR1 is SGHNT, CDR2 YYREEE (reference sequence). The length of the CDR3 is 17 residues. Trimming removed 4 bases from V and 2 bases from J; junction bases left unmatched: 11. The CDR3 reads CASSGGSGRAITDTQYF. The CDR3 DNA follows: TGTGCCAGCAGCGGGGGTAGCGGGAGAGCGATCACAGATACGCAGTATTTT. Filled out from reference TRBV5-4 and TRBJ2-3, the complete variable domain reads ETGVTQSPTHLIKTRGQQVTLRCSSQSGHNTVSWYQQALGQGPQFIFQYYREEENGRGNFPPRFSGLQFPNYSSELNVNALELDDSALYLCASSGGSGRAITDTQYFGPGTRLTVL.

This clonotype is judged medium-sized. J is TRBJ1-5 and V is TRBV2, with a possible D match to TRBD1 (5 bases). This CDR3 comprises 12 residues. V lost 6 bases, J lost 7 bases, and 10 bases lay in between. Germline CDR1 reads SNHLY; CDR2 reads FYNNEI. The CDR3 DNA reads TGTGCCAGCAGGAGGGGTGGACAGCCCCAGCATTTT. Protein product: CASRRGGQPQHF.

The rearrangement uses TRBV7-6 and TRBJ2-1; 13 nucleotides agree with TRBD2. The CDR3 extends over 15 amino acids. Per the germline V gene, CDR1 is SGHVS and CDR2 is FNYEAQ. V dropped 4 bases and J dropped 8; count of bases not matched to a gene: 5. CDR3 residues: CASSSRTSGSDEQFF. The CDR3, as DNA: TGTGCCAGCAGCTCGCGGACTAGCGGGAGCGATGAGCAGTTCTTC.

This chain connects TRBV7-9 to TRBJ1-5; D not resolved. Trimming took 4 bases from V and 4 from J, leaving 8 bases between them. Germline V gene lookup returns CDR1 SEHNR and CDR2 FQNEAQ (reference sequence). CDR3 size: 13 residues. The CDR3 bases are TGTGCCAGCAGCTCAGGTGCAAATCAGCCCCAGCATTTT. It encodes CASSSGANQPQHF.

This chain uses TRBV14 with TRBJ2-3; D is unclear. CDR1 is SGHDN, CDR2 FVKESK, per germline. This CDR3 has 15 amino acids. V was shortened by 2 bases and J by 0 bases, with 9 bases between the two germline ends. The CDR3 sequence: CASSQQTGSTDTQYF. In nucleotides, the CDR3 is TGTGCCAGCAGCCAACAAACCGGGAGCACAGATACGCAGTATTTT.